The next 30 T cell receptor beta chains were all read from a single sample in a study of T cell responses to AZD1222 COVID-19 vaccine. The repertoire was sequenced with immunoSEQ multiplex PCR; TCRdb's copy has only in-frame clones and lacks some. Here the sample spans 110,000 or so clones, nearly 90% being singletons. This material consisted of peripheral blood, taken on day 0 of MenACWY control vaccination. All receptors come from an adult in good health.

J is TRBJ2-3 and V is TRBV5-1; a possible D gene is TRBD1 (6 bases). CDR3 length equals 15 residues. Trimming left V 0 bases short and J 0 bases short, with 8 bases between. Germline V gene data show CDR1 as SGHRS and CDR2 as YFSETQ. The CDR3 sequence: CASSLGGQSTDTQYF. DNA for the CDR3: TGCGCCAGCAGCTTGGGAGGACAGAGCACAGATACGCAGTATTTT.

V gene TRBV24-1 combines with J gene TRBJ2-1; 14 bases agree with TRBD2. This CDR3 is 17 amino acids long. Germline V gives CDR1 KGHDR, CDR2 SFDVKD. V was pared by 4 bases and J by 8 bases, with 9 bases of the junction left unmatched. CDR3 coding DNA: TGTGCCACCAGTGAGAACCGGGGACTAGCGGGAGTGGATGAGCAGTTCTTC. It yields the protein CATSENRGLAGVDEQFF.

The chain recombines TRBV28 with TRBJ2-1, with no clear D. CDR3 length: 11 residues. The germline V gene has CDR1 MDHEN and CDR2 SYDVKM. Trimming cost V 7 bases and J 6 bases, with 7 bases left between them. Here the CDR3 reads CASMDGNEQFF. The CDR3 DNA reads as TGTGCCAGCATGGACGGCAATGAGCAGTTCTTC.

In this sample, this clone turned up once. The chain is built from TRBV27 and TRBJ1-5; perhaps TRBD1 as D (6 bases). CDR3 size: 16 residues. CDR1 and CDR2 from the germline V gene are MNHEY and SMNVEV (reference sequence). V lost 5 bases to trimming and J lost 0 bases, with 14 bases between them. CDR3 in amino acids: CASSGRRGDSNQPQHF. For the CDR3, the DNA is TGTGCCAGCAGTGGACGCAGGGGAGATAGCAATCAGCCCCAGCATTTT.

V and J are TRBV12-5 and TRBJ2-5; D call uncertain. The CDR3 length is 15 residues. Germline CDR1 and CDR2: LGHNT and FRNRAP. V lost 2 bases and J lost 6, with 16 bases in between. CDR3 DNA sequence: TGTGCTAGTGGTTTGATCCATCCGGTACCGAAGACCCAGTACTTC. Protein sequence: CASGLIHPVPKTQYF. The full variable domain, rest sourced from reference TRBV12-5 and TRBJ2-5, is DARVTQTPRHKVTEMGQEVTMRCQPILGHNTVFWYRQTMMQGLELLAYFRNRAPLDDSGMPKDRFSAEMPDATLATLKIQPSEPRDSAVYFCASGLIHPVPKTQYFGPGTRLLVL.

This clone has just a few counts. V is TRBV19 and J is TRBJ1-5; D not resolved. With 5 bases removed from V and 4 bases from J, the gap between germline ends came to 9 bases. Germline V gene lookup returns CDR1 LNHDA and CDR2 SQIVND (reference sequence). This CDR3 comprises 13 residues. CDR3: CASSFLGNQPQHF. The CDR3, as DNA: TGTGCCAGTAGTTTTCTGGGAAATCAGCCCCAGCATTTT. Full variable domain (rest looked up from reference TRBV19 and TRBJ1-5): DGGITQSPKYLFRKEGQNVTLSCEQNLNHDAMYWYRQDPGQGLRLIYYSQIVNDFQKGDIAEGYSVSREKKESFPLTVTSAQKNPTAFYLCASSFLGNQPQHFGDGTRLSIL.

The chain is built from TRBV19 and TRBJ1-5; D remains unclear. V lost 10 bases and J 3 bases, leaving 10 bases between the germline ends. The CDR3 is 12 residues long. In germline, CDR1 is LNHDA, CDR2 SQIVND (reference sequence). CDR3 nucleotides: TGTGCCACCAGGTCCTCCAATCAGCCCCAGCATTTT. Residues: CATRSSNQPQHF. The variable domain in full, with the rest retrieved from reference TRBV19 and TRBJ1-5, is DGGITQSPKYLFRKEGQNVTLSCEQNLNHDAMYWYRQDPGQGLRLIYYSQIVNDFQKGDIAEGYSVSREKKESFPLTVTSAQKNPTAFYLCATRSSNQPQHFGDGTRLSIL.

The J gene is TRBJ1-5, the V gene TRBV3-1 (or the pseudogene TRBV3-2); D remains ambiguous. From germline, CDR1 is LGHDT and CDR2 YNNKEL (reference sequence). With 0 bases removed from V and 1 base from J, the gap between germline ends came to 13 bases. The length of the CDR3 is 17 residues. CDR3 loop: CASSQDARQMSNQPQHF. The CDR3, as DNA: TGTGCCAGCAGCCAAGATGCCCGGCAGATGAGCAATCAGCCCCAGCATTTT.

J is TRBJ1-2 and V is TRBV28; D unresolved. Trimming removed 5 bases at V and 8 bases at J, with 15 bases between. The germline gives CDR1 MDHEN, CDR2 SYDVKM. The CDR3 runs 13 residues. In DNA form, the CDR3 reads TGTGCCAGCAGTGCAGCTGGGTTCTGGGGCTACACCTTC. Translating it yields CASSAAGFWGYTF.

The rearrangement joins TRBV10-1 to TRBJ1-1; D might be TRBD1 (5 bases). V was cut by 3 bases and J by 9 bases, with 17 bases left in between. CDR1 WNHNN and CDR2 SYGVQD come from the germline V gene (reference sequence). The CDR3 has 14 residues. The CDR3 here is CASSDQGKPAKAFF. The DNA of the CDR3 is TGCGCCAGCAGTGACCAGGGAAAACCTGCCAAAGCTTTCTTT.

V gene TRBV6-5 combines with J gene TRBJ1-4; D is unclear. Germline CDR1 MNHEY, CDR2 SVGAGI. CDR3 length: 15 residues. Deletions cut 0 bases from V and 8 bases from J, with 13 bases between. The CDR3 here is CASSYSGPGDEKLFF. The CDR3 bases are TGTGCCAGCAGTTACTCGGGCCCCGGTGACGAAAAACTGTTTTTT.

The chain combines TRBV6-5 with TRBJ2-1; D is ambiguous. This CDR3 comprises 16 residues. CDR1 is MNHEY and CDR2 is SVGAGI in the germline V gene. Deletions cut 4 bases from V and 0 bases from J, with 13 bases between. The CDR3 reads CASSFQASSSYNEQFF. The CDR3, as DNA: TGTGCCAGCAGTTTTCAAGCGTCTAGCTCCTACAATGAGCAGTTCTTC.

The chain couples TRBV28 to TRBJ1-6, with 8 bases lining up with TRBD1. V lost 6 bases to trimming and J lost 7 bases; unmatched junction nucleotides: 5. Germline CDR1 MDHEN, CDR2 SYDVKM. The CDR3 consists of 14 residues. The CDR3 DNA is TGTGCCAGCAGCCAACAGGGGGGGAATTCACCCCTCCACTTT. It is translated as CASSQQGGNSPLHF. The complete variable domain, with remaining parts taken from reference TRBV28 and TRBJ1-6, reads DVKVTQSSRYLVKRTGEKVFLECVQDMDHENMFWYRQDPGLGLRLIYFSYDVKMKEKGDIPEGYSVSREKKERFSLILESASTNQTSMYLCASSQQGGNSPLHFGNGTRLTVT.

The chain has TRBV6-5 and TRBJ1-2; D remains unclear. This CDR3 is built from 13 residues. Germline-derived CDR1 and CDR2 are MNHEY and SVGAGI. Trimming took 2 bases from V and 3 from J, leaving 7 bases between them. DNA for the CDR3: TGTGCCAGCAGTTACAAGTCCCACTATGGCTACACCTTC. Protein: CASSYKSHYGYTF.

The genes are TRBV6-5 and TRBJ1-6, with TRBD1 identical over 10 bases. This CDR3 comprises 14 residues. V gave up 9 bases and J gave up 6 bases; unmatched junction bases: 5. Germline V gene sequence: CDR1 MNHEY, CDR2 SVGAGI. The CDR3 nucleotides read TGTGCCAGTAAAGACAGGGGGCTTAATTCACCCCTCCACTTT. It is translated as CASKDRGLNSPLHF.

A few counts support this clone. The chain recombines TRBV28 with TRBJ2-7, with 9 bases fitting TRBD1. Germline V CDR1 and CDR2: MDHEN, SYDVKM. This CDR3 contains 15 residues. The V gene end was trimmed by 4 bases and the J gene end by 6 bases; junction bases not matched to a gene: 10. The CDR3: CASSSPGTGISEQYF. DNA of the CDR3: TGTGCCAGCAGTTCCCCCGGGACAGGGATCTCCGAGCAGTACTTC.

This chain links TRBV6-4 with TRBJ2-3; 7 bases are a match to TRBD1. Trimming took 0 bases from V and 2 from J; bases not matched to a gene: 5. The CDR3 is 16 residues long. Germline CDR1 and CDR2: MRHNA and SNTAGT. CDR3 DNA: TGTGCCAGCAGTGACTCAGCACAGGGGACCACAGATACGCAGTATTTT. Translated: CASSDSAQGTTDTQYF.

The rearrangement uses TRBV7-2 and TRBJ2-7; 8 bases are a match to TRBD2. After removal of 5 bases from V and 2 bases from J, the junction contained 8 bases not matched to a gene. CDR1 is SGHTA and CDR2 is FQGNSA in the germline V gene. The CDR3 extends over 15 amino acids. The CDR3 reads CASSLTSGGTYEQYF. In DNA form, the CDR3 reads TGTGCCAGCAGCCTAACGTCGGGAGGGACCTACGAGCAGTACTTC.

The chain is built from TRBV6-1 and TRBJ2-7; no clear D. The length of the CDR3 is 12 residues. The ends were cut back, 6 bases at V and 4 bases at J, with 10 bases in the middle. The germline CDR1 and CDR2 sequences are MNHNS and SASEGT. CDR3 DNA sequence: TGTGCCAGCAGACGTCAGGATTACGAGCAGTACTTC. Its protein is CASRRQDYEQYF.

CDR3 sequence reads: CATSDPGQGASFF. CDR3 nucleotide sequence: TGTGCCACCAGTGACCCTGGACAGGGCGCATCTTTCTTT. The chain carries TRBV24-1 and TRBJ1-1; TRBD1 matches at 8 bases. The CDR3 covers 13 residues. With 4 bases clipped from V and 12 bases from J, the junction kept 9 bases outside the gene matches. Germline lookup yields CDR1 KGHDR and CDR2 SFDVKD.

The chain employs TRBV7-8 and TRBJ2-6, with a tentative D call TRBD2 (6 bases). This CDR3 contains 16 residues. The V and J ends lost 5 bases and 4 bases respectively, with 15 bases between them. From germline, CDR1 is SGHVS and CDR2 FQNEAQ. The CDR3 bases are TGTGCCAGCAGCCGGAGGGGCGTCCCCGGGGCCAACGTCCTGACTTTC. It encodes CASSRRGVPGANVLTF.

The rearrangement links TRBV28 to TRBJ1-5; D is uncertain. The germline gives CDR1 MDHEN, CDR2 SYDVKM. The CDR3 length is 12 residues. V lost 3 bases, J lost 4 bases, and 4 bases lay in between. The CDR3 region is CASSFDNQPQHF. In DNA, the CDR3 is TGTGCCAGCAGTTTTGATAATCAGCCCCAGCATTTT.

The CDR3 region is CASSEARQINQPQHF. DNA of the CDR3: TGTGCCAGCAGTGAAGCGCGGCAGATTAATCAGCCCCAGCATTTT. V usage is TRBV2 and J usage is TRBJ1-5, with no clear D. The CDR3 has 15 residues. V lost 0 bases and J lost 4, with 10 bases in between. CDR1 SNHLY and CDR2 FYNNEI come from the germline V gene.

The chain combines TRBV28 with TRBJ1-5; D might be TRBD1 (5 bases). The CDR3 sequence is 13 residues long. Germline-derived CDR1 and CDR2 are MDHEN and SYDVKM. The ends were cut back, 5 bases at V and 6 bases at J, with 11 bases in the middle. CDR3 loop: CASSRGGSQPQHF. In DNA, the CDR3 is TGTGCCAGCAGTCGCGGGGGTAGTCAGCCCCAGCATTTT.

The chain combines TRBV19 with TRBJ1-4, with D perhaps TRBD1 (5 bases). The V gene lost 3 bases and the J gene lost 8 bases, with 13 bases spanning the gap. The CDR3 loop spans 14 amino acids. CDR1 is LNHDA, CDR2 SQIVND, per germline (reference sequence). The CDR3 protein is CASSIRGFEEKLFF. The DNA of the CDR3 is TGTGCCAGTAGTATTCGGGGGTTTGAGGAAAAACTGTTTTTT.

The V call is TRBV6-5, the J call TRBJ1-3; 7 nucleotides line up with TRBD1. This CDR3 region has 16 residues. V was clipped by 4 bases and J by 0 bases; unmatched bases: 6. Germline values: CDR1 MNHEY, CDR2 SVGAGI. The CDR3 bases are TGTGCCAGCAGTTCAGGGGGAACCCTCTCTGGAAACACCATATATTTT. Its protein is CASSSGGTLSGNTIYF.

This chain joins TRBV28 and TRBJ2-5, with 8 bases matching TRBD1. Germline lookup yields CDR1 MDHEN and CDR2 SYDVKM. The CDR3 length is 14 residues. The ends lost 4 bases at V and 3 bases at J; junction bases unmatched: 4. CDR3 amino acids: CASSSPDREETQYF. The CDR3 DNA is TGTGCCAGCAGTTCCCCGGACAGGGAAGAGACCCAGTACTTC.

The chain links TRBV9 to TRBJ1-3; D unclear. Germline V gene sequence: CDR1 SGDLS, CDR2 YYNGEE. The ends were cut back, 3 bases at V and 4 bases at J, with 2 bases in the middle. The CDR3 is 11 amino acids. The DNA of the CDR3 is TGTGCCAGCAGCGAAGGAAACACCATATATTTT. It specifies CASSEGNTIYF.

The V gene is TRBV5-6, the J gene TRBJ1-2; D uncertain. The germline gives CDR1 SGHDT, CDR2 YYEEEE. Trimming took off 0 bases at V and 1 base at J, with 10 bases between the two ends. This CDR3 region has 15 residues. The CDR3, as DNA: TGTGCCAGCAGCTTGGGACTTAAATATAACTATGGCTACACCTTC. Amino acids: CASSLGLKYNYGYTF.

A single count supports this clone. CDR3 loop: CASSYATGGETQYF. The DNA for the CDR3 is TGTGCCAGCAGTTACGCGACAGGGGGAGAGACCCAGTACTTC. The V and J genes are TRBV6-2 or TRBV6-3 and TRBJ2-5; TRBD1 aligns across 9 bases. The germline CDR1 and CDR2 sequences are MNHEY and SVGEGT. Trimming at V came to 2 bases and at J to 4 bases, leaving 2 bases not matched to a gene. This CDR3 is built from 14 residues.